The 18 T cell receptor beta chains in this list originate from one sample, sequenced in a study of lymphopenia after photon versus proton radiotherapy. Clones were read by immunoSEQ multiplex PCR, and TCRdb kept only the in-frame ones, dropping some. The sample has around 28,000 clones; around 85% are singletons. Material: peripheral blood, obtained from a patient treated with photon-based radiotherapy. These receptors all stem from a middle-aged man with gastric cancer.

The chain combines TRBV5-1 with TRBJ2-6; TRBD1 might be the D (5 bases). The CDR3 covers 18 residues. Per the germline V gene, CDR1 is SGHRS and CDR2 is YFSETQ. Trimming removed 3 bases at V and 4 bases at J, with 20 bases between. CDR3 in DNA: TGCGCCAGCAGCTCCGGACAACTGAACTTACTGGGGGCCAACGTCCTGACTTTC. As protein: CASSSGQLNLLGANVLTF.

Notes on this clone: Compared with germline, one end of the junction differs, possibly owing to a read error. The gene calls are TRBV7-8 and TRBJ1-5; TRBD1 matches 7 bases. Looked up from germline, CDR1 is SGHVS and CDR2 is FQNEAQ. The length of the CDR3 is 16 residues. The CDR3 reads CASSQDGGQFNQPQHF. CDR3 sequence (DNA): TGCGCCAGCAGCCAAGATGGGGGACAGTTCAATCAGCCCCAGCATTTT.

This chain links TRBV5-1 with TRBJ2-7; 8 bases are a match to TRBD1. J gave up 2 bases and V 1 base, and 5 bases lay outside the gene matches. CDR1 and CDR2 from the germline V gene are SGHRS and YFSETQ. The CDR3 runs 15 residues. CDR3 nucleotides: TGCGCCAGCAGCTTGAGCTGGACAGGGCCCTACGAGCAGTACTTC. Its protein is CASSLSWTGPYEQYF.

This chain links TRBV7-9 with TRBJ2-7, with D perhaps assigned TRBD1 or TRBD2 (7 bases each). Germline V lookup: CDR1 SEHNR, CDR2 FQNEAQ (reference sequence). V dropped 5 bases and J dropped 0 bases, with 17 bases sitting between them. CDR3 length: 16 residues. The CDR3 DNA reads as TGTGCCAGCAGCCCGGGGAGGGGGCGCAGCTCCTACGAGCAGTACGTC. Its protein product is CASSPGRGRSSYEQYV.

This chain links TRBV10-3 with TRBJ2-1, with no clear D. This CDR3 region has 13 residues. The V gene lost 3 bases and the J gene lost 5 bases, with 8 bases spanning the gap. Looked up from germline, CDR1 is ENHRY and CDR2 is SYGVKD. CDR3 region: CAISDFQDNEQFF. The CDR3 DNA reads TGTGCCATCAGTGATTTCCAGGACAATGAGCAGTTCTTC.

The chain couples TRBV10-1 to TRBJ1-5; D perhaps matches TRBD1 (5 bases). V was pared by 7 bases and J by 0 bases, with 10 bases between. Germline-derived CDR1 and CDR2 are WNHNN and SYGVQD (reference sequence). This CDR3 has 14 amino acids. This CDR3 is CASNRTSSNQPQHF. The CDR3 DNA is TGCGCCAGCAACCGGACATCTAGCAATCAGCCCCAGCATTTT.

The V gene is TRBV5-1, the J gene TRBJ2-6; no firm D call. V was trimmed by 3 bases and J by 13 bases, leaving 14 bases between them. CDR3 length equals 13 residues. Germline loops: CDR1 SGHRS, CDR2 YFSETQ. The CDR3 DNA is TGCGCCAGCAGCTCCGGCCAGGCGAGAGTCCTGACTTTC. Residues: CASSSGQARVLTF. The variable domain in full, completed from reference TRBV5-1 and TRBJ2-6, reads KAGVTQTPRYLIKTRGQQVTLSCSPISGHRSVSWYQQTPGQGLQFLFEYFSETQRNKGNFPGRFSGRQFSNSRSEMNVSTLELGDSALYLCASSSGQARVLTFGAGSRLTVL.

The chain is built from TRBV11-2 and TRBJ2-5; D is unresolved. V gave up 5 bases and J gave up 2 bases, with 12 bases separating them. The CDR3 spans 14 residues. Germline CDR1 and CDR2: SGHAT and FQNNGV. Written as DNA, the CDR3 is TGTGCCAGCAGCCAATTATCCGGACAAGAGACCCAGTACTTC. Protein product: CASSQLSGQETQYF.

The CDR3 bases are TGTGCCAGCAGGCAATGGTCAGGGTCGGGAGGCTATGGCTACACCTTC. Residues: CASRQWSGSGGYGYTF. The rearrangement joins TRBV27 to TRBJ1-2; D might be TRBD1 (5 bases). Germline values: CDR1 MNHEY, CDR2 SMNVEV (reference sequence). Trimming pared 6 bases from V and 4 bases from J, leaving 21 bases between. The CDR3 loop spans 16 amino acids.

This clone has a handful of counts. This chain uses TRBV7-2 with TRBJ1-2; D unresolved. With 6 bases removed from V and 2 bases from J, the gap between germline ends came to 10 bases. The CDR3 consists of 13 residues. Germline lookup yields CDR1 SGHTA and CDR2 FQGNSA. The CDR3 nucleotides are TGTGCCAGCAGACGAGACAACAACTATGGCTACACCTTC. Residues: CASRRDNNYGYTF.

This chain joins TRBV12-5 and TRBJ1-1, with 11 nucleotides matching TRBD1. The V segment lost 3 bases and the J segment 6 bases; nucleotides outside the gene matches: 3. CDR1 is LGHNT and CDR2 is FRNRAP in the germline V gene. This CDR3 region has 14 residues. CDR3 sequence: CASGLRGQGAEAFF. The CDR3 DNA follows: TGTGCTAGTGGTTTAAGGGGACAGGGGGCTGAAGCTTTCTTT.

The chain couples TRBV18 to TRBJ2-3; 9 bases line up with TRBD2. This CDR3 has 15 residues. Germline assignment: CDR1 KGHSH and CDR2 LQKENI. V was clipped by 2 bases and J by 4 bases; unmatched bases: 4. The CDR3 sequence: CASSPSGGIADTQYF. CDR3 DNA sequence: TGTGCCAGCTCACCAAGCGGGGGGATCGCAGATACGCAGTATTTT. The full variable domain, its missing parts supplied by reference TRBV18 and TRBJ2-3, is NAGVMQNPRHLVRRRGQEARLRCSPMKGHSHVYWYRQLPEEGLKFMVYLQKENIIDESGMPKERFSAEFPKEGPSILRIQQVVRGDSAAYFCASSPSGGIADTQYFGPGTRLTVL.

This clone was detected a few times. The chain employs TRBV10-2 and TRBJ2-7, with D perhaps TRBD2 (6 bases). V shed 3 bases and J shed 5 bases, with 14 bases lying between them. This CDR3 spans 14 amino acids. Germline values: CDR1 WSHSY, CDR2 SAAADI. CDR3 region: CASSDTGEVNEQYV. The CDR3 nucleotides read TGCGCCAGCAGTGATACGGGGGAGGTAAACGAGCAGTACGTC.

CDR3 residues: CASSRGTSGLRGGELFF. The CDR3 DNA is TGTGCCAGCAGCCGAGGGACTAGCGGGCTCAGGGGCGGGGAGCTGTTTTTT. The chain couples TRBV11-3 to TRBJ2-2; 12 positions match TRBD2. The ends lost 5 bases at V and 7 bases at J; junction bases unmatched: 11. This CDR3 is 17 amino acids long. From germline, CDR1 is SGHNT and CDR2 YENEEA.

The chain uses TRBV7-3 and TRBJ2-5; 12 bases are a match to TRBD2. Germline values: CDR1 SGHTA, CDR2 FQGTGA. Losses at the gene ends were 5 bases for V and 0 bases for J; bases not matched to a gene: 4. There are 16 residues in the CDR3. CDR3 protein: CASSTGTSGYQETQYF. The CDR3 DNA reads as TGTGCCAGCAGCACAGGGACTAGCGGGTACCAAGAGACCCAGTACTTC. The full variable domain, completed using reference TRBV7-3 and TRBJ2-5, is GAGVSQTPSNKVTEKGKYVELRCDPISGHTALYWYRQSLGQGPEFLIYFQGTGAADDSGLPNDRFFAVRPEGSVSTLKIQRTERGDSAVYLCASSTGTSGYQETQYFGPGTRLLVL.

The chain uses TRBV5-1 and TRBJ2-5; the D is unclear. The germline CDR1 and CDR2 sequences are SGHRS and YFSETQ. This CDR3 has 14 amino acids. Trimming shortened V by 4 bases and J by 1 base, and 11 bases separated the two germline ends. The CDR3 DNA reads TGCGCCAGCAGCCAGACACAACCCCAAGAGACCCAGTACTTC. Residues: CASSQTQPQETQYF. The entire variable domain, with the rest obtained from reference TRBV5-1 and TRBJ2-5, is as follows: KAGVTQTPRYLIKTRGQQVTLSCSPISGHRSVSWYQQTPGQGLQFLFEYFSETQRNKGNFPGRFSGRQFSNSRSEMNVSTLELGDSALYLCASSQTQPQETQYFGPGTRLLVL.

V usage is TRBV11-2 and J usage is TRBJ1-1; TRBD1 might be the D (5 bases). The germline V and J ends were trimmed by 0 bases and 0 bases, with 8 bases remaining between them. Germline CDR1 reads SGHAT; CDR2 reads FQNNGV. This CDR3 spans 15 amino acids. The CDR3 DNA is TGTGCCAGCAGCTTAGACGCAGGGCTGAACACTGAAGCTTTCTTT. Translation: CASSLDAGLNTEAFF.

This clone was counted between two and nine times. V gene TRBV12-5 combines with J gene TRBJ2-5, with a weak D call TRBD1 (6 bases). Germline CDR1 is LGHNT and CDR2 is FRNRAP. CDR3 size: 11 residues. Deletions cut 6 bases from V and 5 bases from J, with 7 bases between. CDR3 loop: CASGDSETQYF. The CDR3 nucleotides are TGTGCTAGTGGGGACAGTGAGACCCAGTACTTC.